One TCR beta chain is described in this entry. Its antigen is not identified. These data are taken from a study of beta chain features in type 1 diabetes. Study results and caveats: At VDJ recombination sites, type 1 diabetes patients had fewer insertions and more deleted nucleotides. Across all four CD4+ subsets, people with type 1 diabetes showed modestly shorter TCRB CDR3s. The naive, central memory and Treg TCRB repertoires looked more alike in patients than they did in healthy donors. Any HLA effect on TCRB rearrangement was left unresolved by small sub-analyses.

What was sequenced were expressed TCRB transcripts, since all of the isolated RNA had been reverse transcribed. Only in-frame clones appear in the TCRdb table, and some are missing; sequencing was by immunoSEQ multiplex PCR. The sample consists of approximately 140,000 clones, roughly 10% of them appearing once. This clonotype was sampled from a woman in her thirties or forties in good health. The sequenced sample consisted of central memory CD4+ T cells from blood.

CDR3 sequence (DNA): TGTGCCAGCAGCTTAGAACAGGATCGATACGAGCAGTACTTC. This codes for CASSLEQDRYEQYF. The chain couples TRBV7-2 to TRBJ2-7; a possible D gene is TRBD1 (5 bases). V lost 1 base, J lost 4 bases, and 11 bases lay in between. The V gene's germline CDR1 is SGHTA and CDR2 FQGNSA. The length of the CDR3 is 14 residues.